Below are 5 T cell receptor beta chains sequenced from a single sample in a study of shared clonotypes between healthy human individuals. Assay: immunoSEQ multiplex PCR; the TCRdb copy retains only in-frame clones and omits some. The data hold about 1 million clones, with 60% to 80% observed a single time. The source material was memory CD4+ T cells sorted from blood. The subset here: CD45RA-negative fraction. These receptors were taken from a man aged 18 to 29 in good health.

There are a few counts of this clone. The chain recombines TRBV6-5 with TRBJ1-5; D gene unclear. The CDR3 extends over 13 amino acids. Germline loops: CDR1 MNHEY, CDR2 SVGAGI. The V and J ends lost 10 bases and 5 bases respectively, with 15 bases between them. CDR3 bases: TGTGCCACCCGGTGGAACAGAGATCAGCCCCAGCATTTT. Translated: CATRWNRDQPQHF.

The chain recombines TRBV28 with TRBJ2-7, with TRBD1 as a possible D gene (5 bases). CDR3 length equals 14 residues. Germline CDR1 reads MDHEN; CDR2 reads SYDVKM. Trimming took 3 bases from V and 2 from J, leaving 11 bases between them. The CDR3 sequence is CASSFRTIPYEQYF. The CDR3 nucleotides are TGTGCCAGCAGTTTTCGGACAATTCCCTACGAGCAGTACTTC.

Only a few counts were recorded for this clone. DNA of the CDR3: TGTGCCAGCTCACCACCCCAGACAGGGTATGGCTACACCTTC. This sequence encodes CASSPPQTGYGYTF. V is TRBV18 and J is TRBJ1-2; 7 positions agree with TRBD1. V lost 0 bases and J lost 5; bases outside the gene matches: 3. Germline CDR1 and CDR2: KGHSH and LQKENI. The CDR3 runs 14 residues.

The sample holds a few counts of this clone. The chain employs TRBV6-1 and TRBJ1-5; possible D gene TRBD1, 6 bases. The CDR3 runs to 15 residues. Between the trimmed V and J ends, which lost 6 bases and 7 bases, there was a span of 19 bases. The V gene's germline CDR1 is MNHNS and CDR2 SASEGT. The CDR3 loop is CASSLGGGESQPQHF. The CDR3 coding sequence is TGTGCCAGCAGCCTCGGAGGGGGGGAAAGCCAGCCCCAGCATTTT.

J is TRBJ2-4 and V is TRBV5-6, with a possible D match to TRBD1 (5 bases). The V and J ends lost 0 bases and 3 bases respectively, with 10 bases between them. CDR3 length: 15 amino acids. The germline CDR1 and CDR2 sequences are SGHDT and YYEEEE. In DNA form, the CDR3 reads TGTGCCAGCAGCTTGGGGGGCAGATACAAAAACATTCAGTACTTC. It encodes CASSLGGRYKNIQYF.